This note documents a single TCR beta chain sequence. It lacks a known antigen. No much larger clone exists at a distance of one base, and base qualities are not known. This entry comes from a study of blood T cell repertoires in COVID-19 (dated by TCRdb to the early 2020s). Regarding the study in general: The collaborator samples originated in the United States, Italy and Spain and spanned the acute and convalescent phases of COVID-19. A de-identified subject ID, COVID-19 status, age in years and sex were almost always included in the sample metadata. Deeply sampled blood TCRbeta repertoires from subjects exposed to, actively infected with, or recovered from COVID-19 were included in the dataset. The material from the prospective study consisted of cDNA or gDNA derived from T cells, B-cell-depleted T cells, or PBMCs. Samples came from the ongoing ImmuneRACE study (first 160 participants) plus 1,254 subjects from 6 global collaborators. The repertoires were released in a freely available public database meant as a resource for research on the immune response to SARS-CoV-2. HLA class I and class II types, where available, came from metadata supplied by the sample provider rather than from assay-based typing. Study-wide conclusions, independent of this receptor: The amount of clinical and demographic metadata varied by source and participant and was provided uncurated.

TCRbeta CDR3 regions were amplified from genomic DNA using the immunoSEQ Assay, a bias-controlled multiplex PCR. On the authors' methods: Nucleated cell counts per sample were estimated from amplification of reference gene primers within the assay. To quantify the absolute abundance of each unique TCRbeta CDR3 rearrangement, sequence reads were collapsed and filtered. For each sample, productive Simpson clonality was calculated as the square root of Simpson's diversity index over productive rearrangements. Held by TCRdb, this immuneACCESS table contains in-frame sequences only and omits some clones. Under half of the omission traces to an unresolved V gene where checked; the cause of the rest is unknown. V, J and clone size reflect that table, while D and trimming were determined from the DNA. For this sample the table gives roughly 140,000 clones, of which around nine tenths were detected only once. The ten largest clones take up around 1.7% of the sample.

The collaborating institutions used their own protocols to collect whole blood in K2EDTA tubes. Collaborator samples were shipped for TCRbeta analysis as frozen whole blood, isolated PBMCs, or DNA extracted from either sample type. Sequences were obtained from peripheral blood. The TCR originated in a woman in her forties or fifties with acute or convalescent COVID-19.

The nucleotide sequence reads as follows: TGTGCCAGCAGCACCCAGACAGGGGGGACCGGGGAGCTGTTTTTT. Its translation reads: CASSTQTGGTGELFF. This sequence uses TRBV7-8 and TRBJ2-2; 9 junctional bases match TRBD1. The CDR3 runs 15 amino acids, cysteine and phenylalanine included. Of all the DNA, just the CDR3 is kept, 45 bases in frame from base 1. V trim: 5 bases; J trim: 5 bases; unmatched bases: 6. CDR1 and CDR2 were assigned from the germline V gene as SGHVS and FQNEAQ.